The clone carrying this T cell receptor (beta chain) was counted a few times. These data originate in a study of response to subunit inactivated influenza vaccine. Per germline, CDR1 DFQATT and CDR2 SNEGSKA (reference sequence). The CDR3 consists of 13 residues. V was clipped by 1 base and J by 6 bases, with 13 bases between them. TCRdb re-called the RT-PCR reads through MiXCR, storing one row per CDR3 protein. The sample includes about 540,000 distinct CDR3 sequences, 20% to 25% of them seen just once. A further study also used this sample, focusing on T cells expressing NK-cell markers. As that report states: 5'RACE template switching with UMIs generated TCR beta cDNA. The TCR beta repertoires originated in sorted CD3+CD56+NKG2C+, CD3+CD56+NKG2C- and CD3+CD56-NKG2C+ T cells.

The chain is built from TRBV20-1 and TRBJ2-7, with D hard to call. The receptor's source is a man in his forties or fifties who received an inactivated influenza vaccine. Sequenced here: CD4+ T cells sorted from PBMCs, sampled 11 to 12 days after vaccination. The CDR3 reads CSARAGEVREQYF. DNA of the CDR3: TGCAGTGCTAGAGCTGGAGAAGTGCGCGAGCAGTACTTC.